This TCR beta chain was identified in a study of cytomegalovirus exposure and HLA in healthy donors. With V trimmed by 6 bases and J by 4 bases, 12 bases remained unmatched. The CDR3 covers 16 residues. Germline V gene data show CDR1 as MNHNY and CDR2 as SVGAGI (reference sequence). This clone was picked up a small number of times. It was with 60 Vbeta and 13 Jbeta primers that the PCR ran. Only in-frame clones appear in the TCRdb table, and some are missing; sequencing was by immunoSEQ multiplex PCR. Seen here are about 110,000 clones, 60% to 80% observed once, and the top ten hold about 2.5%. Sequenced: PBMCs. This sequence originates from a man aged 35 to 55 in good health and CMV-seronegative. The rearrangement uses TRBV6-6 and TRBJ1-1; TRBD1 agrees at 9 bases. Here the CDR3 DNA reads TGTGCCAGCAGCCGTCCCGGGACAGGGTCGGGCACTGAAGCTTTCTTT. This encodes CASSRPGTGSGTEAFF.